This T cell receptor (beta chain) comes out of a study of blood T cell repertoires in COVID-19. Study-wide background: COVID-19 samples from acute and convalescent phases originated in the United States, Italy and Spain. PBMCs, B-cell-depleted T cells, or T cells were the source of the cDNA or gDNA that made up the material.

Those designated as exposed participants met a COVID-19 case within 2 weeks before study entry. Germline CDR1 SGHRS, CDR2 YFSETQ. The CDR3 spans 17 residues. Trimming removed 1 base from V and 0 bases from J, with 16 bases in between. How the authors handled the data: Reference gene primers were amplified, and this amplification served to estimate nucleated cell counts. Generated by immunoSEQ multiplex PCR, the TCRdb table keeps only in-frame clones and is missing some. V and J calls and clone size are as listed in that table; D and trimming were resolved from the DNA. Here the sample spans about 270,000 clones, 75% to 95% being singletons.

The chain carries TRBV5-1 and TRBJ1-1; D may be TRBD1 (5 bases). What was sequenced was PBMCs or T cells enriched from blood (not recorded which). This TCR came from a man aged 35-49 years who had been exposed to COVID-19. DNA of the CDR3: TGCGCCAGCAGCTTGAGTCGGGGGTCCAACCTGAACACTGAAGCTTTCTTT. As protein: CASSLSRGSNLNTEAFF. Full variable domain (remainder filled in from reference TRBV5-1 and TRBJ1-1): KAGVTQTPRYLIKTRGQQVTLSCSPISGHRSVSWYQQTPGQGLQFLFEYFSETQRNKGNFPGRFSGRQFSNSRSEMNVSTLELGDSALYLCASSLSRGSNLNTEAFFGQGTRLTVV.